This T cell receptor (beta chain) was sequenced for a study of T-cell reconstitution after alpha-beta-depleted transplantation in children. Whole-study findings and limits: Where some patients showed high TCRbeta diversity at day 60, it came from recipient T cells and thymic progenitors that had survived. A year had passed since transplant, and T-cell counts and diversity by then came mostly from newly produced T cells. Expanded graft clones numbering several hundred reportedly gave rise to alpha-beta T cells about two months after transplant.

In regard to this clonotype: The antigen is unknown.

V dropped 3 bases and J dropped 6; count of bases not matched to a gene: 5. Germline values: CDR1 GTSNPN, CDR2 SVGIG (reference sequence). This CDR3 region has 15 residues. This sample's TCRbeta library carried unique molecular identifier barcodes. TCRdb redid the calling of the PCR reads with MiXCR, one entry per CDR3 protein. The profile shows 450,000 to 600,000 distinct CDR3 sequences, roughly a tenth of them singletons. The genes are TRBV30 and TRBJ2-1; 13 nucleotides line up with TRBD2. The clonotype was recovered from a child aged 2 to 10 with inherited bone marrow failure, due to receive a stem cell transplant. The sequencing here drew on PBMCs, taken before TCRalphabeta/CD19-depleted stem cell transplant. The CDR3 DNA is TGTGCCTGGAGCGGACGGACTAGCGGGAGCAATGAGCAGTTCTTC. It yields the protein CAWSGRTSGSNEQFF.